The 7 T cell receptor beta chains in this list originate from one sample, sequenced in a study of identical twins. Using its own MiXCR run on the 5' RACE reads, TCRdb lists one record per CDR3 protein. Seen here are hundreds of thousands of distinct CDR3 sequences, approximately 6.1% observed once, and the top ten hold under 2%. Sequences were obtained from naive T cells sorted from blood. Source of these receptors: a man between 18 and 29 years old in good health.

The V and J genes are TRBV20-1 and TRBJ2-1, with unresolved D. The V and J ends lost 2 bases and 2 bases respectively, with 10 bases between them. Germline V gene lookup returns CDR1 DFQATT and CDR2 SNEGSKA (reference sequence). The CDR3 covers 14 residues. CDR3 in amino acids: CSARLMGTYNEQFF. Here the CDR3 DNA reads TGCAGTGCTAGACTCATGGGGACCTACAATGAGCAGTTCTTC.

There are a few counts of this clonotype. The chain employs TRBV11-1 and TRBJ1-1; D is undetermined. V was shortened by 8 bases and J by 0 bases, with 25 bases between the two germline ends. Per germline, CDR1 SGHAT and CDR2 FQDESV (reference sequence). CDR3 length: 18 amino acids. CDR3 in amino acids: CASPKPQAQFFLNTEAFF. The CDR3 DNA sequence: TGTGCCAGCCCGAAACCCCAAGCTCAATTTTTCTTGAACACTGAAGCTTTCTTT.

Note on this clonotype: One base away lies a much larger clone, so this may be a sequencing read error. V is TRBV6-2 or TRBV6-3 and J is TRBJ2-7, with D possibly being TRBD2 (5 bases). This CDR3 region has 15 residues. Trimming left V 6 bases short and J 0 bases short, with 15 bases between. The germline V gene has CDR1 MNHEY and CDR2 SVGEGT. The CDR3 DNA follows: TGTGCCAGCAGCTCCGCGGGTTCTTTCTCCTACGAGCAGTACTTC. It is translated as CASSSAGSFSYEQYF.

The genes are TRBV18 and TRBJ2-5; D perhaps matches TRBD2 (5 bases). Germline V CDR1 and CDR2: KGHSH, LQKENI. V shed 3 bases and J shed 7 bases, with 9 bases lying between them. This CDR3 has 12 residues. CDR3 loop: CASSPGRGTQYF. The CDR3 region has the DNA TGTGCCAGCTCACCGGGGAGAGGGACCCAGTACTTC.

There are many counts of this clonotype. The chain couples TRBV4-3 to TRBJ2-1; D gene unclear. The CDR3 loop spans 13 amino acids. CDR1 is LGHNA, CDR2 YSLEER, per germline. The germline V and J ends were trimmed by 2 bases and 5 bases, with 7 bases remaining between them. The CDR3, as DNA: TGCGCCAGCAGCCAACGAAGGGACAATGAGCAGTTCTTC. Its translation is CASSQRRDNEQFF.

This chain's CDR3 is CASSPSTSYGYTF. The CDR3 bases are TGCGCCAGCAGCCCGTCGACAAGCTATGGCTACACCTTC. The V and J genes are TRBV5-1 and TRBJ1-2; the D is unclear. Trimming pared 4 bases from V and 4 bases from J, leaving 11 bases between. This CDR3 contains 13 residues. Germline V gene data show CDR1 as SGHRS and CDR2 as YFSETQ.

This clonotype was seen ten or more times. The chain couples TRBV12-3 or TRBV12-4 to TRBJ2-7; 11 nucleotides line up with TRBD2. Trimming cost V 0 bases and J 8 bases; bases outside gene matches: 0. The CDR3 runs to 13 residues. The CDR3 protein is CASSLATSGKQYV. In DNA form, the CDR3 reads TGTGCCAGCAGTTTAGCGACTAGCGGGAAGCAGTACGTC.